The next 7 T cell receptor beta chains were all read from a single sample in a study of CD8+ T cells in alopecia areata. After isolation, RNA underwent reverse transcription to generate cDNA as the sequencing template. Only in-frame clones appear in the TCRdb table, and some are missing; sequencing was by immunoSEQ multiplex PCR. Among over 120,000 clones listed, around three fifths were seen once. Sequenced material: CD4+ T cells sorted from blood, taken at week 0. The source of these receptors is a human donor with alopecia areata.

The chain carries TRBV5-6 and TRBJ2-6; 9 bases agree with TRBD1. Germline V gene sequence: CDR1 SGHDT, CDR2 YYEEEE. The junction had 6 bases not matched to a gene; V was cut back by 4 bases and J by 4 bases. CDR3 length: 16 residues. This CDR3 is CASSPGQGTGANVLTF. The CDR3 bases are TGTGCCAGCAGCCCGGGACAGGGAACCGGGGCCAACGTCCTGACTTTC. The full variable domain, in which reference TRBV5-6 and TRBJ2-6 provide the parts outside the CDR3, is DAGVTQSPTHLIKTRGQQVTLRCSPKSGHDTVSWYQQALGQGPQFIFQYYEEEERQRGNFPDRFSGHQFPNYSSELNVNALLLGDSALYLCASSPGQGTGANVLTFGAGSRLTVL.

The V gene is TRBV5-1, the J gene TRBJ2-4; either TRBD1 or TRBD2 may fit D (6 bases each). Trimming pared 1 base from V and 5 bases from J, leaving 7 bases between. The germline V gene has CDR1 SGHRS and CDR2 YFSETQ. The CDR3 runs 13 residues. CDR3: CASSLRGENIQYF. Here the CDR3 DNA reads TGCGCCAGCAGCTTGAGGGGGGAAAACATTCAGTACTTC. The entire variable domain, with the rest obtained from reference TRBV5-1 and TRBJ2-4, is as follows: KAGVTQTPRYLIKTRGQQVTLSCSPISGHRSVSWYQQTPGQGLQFLFEYFSETQRNKGNFPGRFSGRQFSNSRSEMNVSTLELGDSALYLCASSLRGENIQYFGAGTRLSVL.

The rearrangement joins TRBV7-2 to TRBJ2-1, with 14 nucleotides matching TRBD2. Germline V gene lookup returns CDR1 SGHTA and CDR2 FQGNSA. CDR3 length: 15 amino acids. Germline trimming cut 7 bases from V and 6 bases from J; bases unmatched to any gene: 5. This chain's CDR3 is CASIGLAGGPNEQFF. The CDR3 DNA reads TGTGCCAGCATCGGACTAGCGGGGGGCCCCAATGAGCAGTTCTTC. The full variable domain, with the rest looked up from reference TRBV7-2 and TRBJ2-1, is GAGVSQSPSNKVTEKGKDVELRCDPISGHTALYWYRQSLGQGLEFLIYFQGNSAPDKSGLPSDRFSAERTGGSVSTLTIQRTQQEDSAVYLCASIGLAGGPNEQFFGPGTRLTVL.

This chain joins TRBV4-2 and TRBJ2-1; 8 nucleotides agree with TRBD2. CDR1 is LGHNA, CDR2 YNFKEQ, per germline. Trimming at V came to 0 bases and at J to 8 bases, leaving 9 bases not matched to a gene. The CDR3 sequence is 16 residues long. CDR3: CASSQEGRGGLDEQFF. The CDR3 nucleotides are TGTGCCAGCAGCCAAGAAGGCCGGGGGGGCCTGGATGAGCAGTTCTTC.

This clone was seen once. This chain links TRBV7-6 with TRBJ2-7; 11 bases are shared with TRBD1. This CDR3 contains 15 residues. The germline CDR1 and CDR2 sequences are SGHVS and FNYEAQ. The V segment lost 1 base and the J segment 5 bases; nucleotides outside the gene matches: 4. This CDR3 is CASSLGGQGANEQYF. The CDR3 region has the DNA TGTGCCAGCAGCTTAGGTGGACAGGGGGCTAACGAGCAGTACTTC.

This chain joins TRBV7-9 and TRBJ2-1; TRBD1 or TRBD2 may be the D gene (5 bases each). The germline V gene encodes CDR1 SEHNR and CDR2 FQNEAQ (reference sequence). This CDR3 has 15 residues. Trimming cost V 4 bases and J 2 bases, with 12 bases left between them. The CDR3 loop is CASSSPGTTYNEQFF. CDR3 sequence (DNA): TGTGCCAGCAGCTCCCCGGGGACGACCTACAATGAGCAGTTCTTC. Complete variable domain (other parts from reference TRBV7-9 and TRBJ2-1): DTGVSQNPRHKITKRGQNVTFRCDPISEHNRLYWYRQTLGQGPEFLTYFQNEAQLEKSRLLSDRFSAERPKGSFSTLEIQRTEQGDSAMYLCASSSPGTTYNEQFFGPGTRLTVL.

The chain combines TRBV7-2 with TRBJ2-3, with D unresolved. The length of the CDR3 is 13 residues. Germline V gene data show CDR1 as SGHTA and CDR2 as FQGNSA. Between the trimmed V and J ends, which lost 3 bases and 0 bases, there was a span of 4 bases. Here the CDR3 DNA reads TGTGCCAGCAGCTTTCCGAGCACAGATACGCAGTATTTT. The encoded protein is CASSFPSTDTQYF. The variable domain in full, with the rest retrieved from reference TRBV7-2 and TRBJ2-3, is GAGVSQSPSNKVTEKGKDVELRCDPISGHTALYWYRQSLGQGLEFLIYFQGNSAPDKSGLPSDRFSAERTGGSVSTLTIQRTQQEDSAVYLCASSFPSTDTQYFGPGTRLTVL.